This T cell receptor beta chain was obtained from a study of CXCR3-negative and CXCR3-positive naive CD8 T cells. Findings of the study overall: Expression of CXCR3 was partially reduced after cryopreservation, and fresh PBMCs were used in most assays. Comparison of naive subsets found surface CD5 to be comparable, and TCR strength was inferred on the basis of TRB CDR3 properties.

To note about this clonotype: What it binds is not known.

The study made its TRB cDNA libraries by 5' RACE, adding UMI labels. TCRdb re-analyzed the 5' RACE reads; it lists each CDR3 protein once, without DNA. In all, the sample yields about 53,000 distinct CDR3 sequences. The CDR3 has 15 residues. The germline gives CDR1 DFQATT, CDR2 SNEGSKA (reference sequence). The sequenced sample consisted of naive CXCR3- CD8+ T cells from blood. Subset of the sample: CD45RO-CCR7+CD27+CD95- naive CD8+ T cells lacking CXCR3 (TNR3-). The receptor comes from a human donor in good health. Some clones in this sample may be carry-over from other donors' samples. The chain carries TRBV20-1 and TRBJ2-1; TCRdb's assignment of TRBD2 cannot be checked, as there is no DNA. CDR3 protein: CSARIAGGVYNEQFF.